What follows are 20 T cell receptor beta chains derived from one specimen sequenced in a study of blood T cell repertoires in COVID-19. Libraries were prepared by immunoSEQ multiplex PCR; TCRdb keeps only in-frame clonotypes and omits some of them. The sample lists roughly 180,000 clones, approximately 85% occurring once. The source material was PBMCs or T cells enriched from blood (not recorded which). These receptors all come from a man in his forties who had recovered from COVID-19.

The chain employs TRBV14 and TRBJ2-1, with 9 bases lining up with TRBD2. The CDR3 totals 14 residues. V lost 4 bases and J lost 7; bases outside the gene matches: 5. The germline V gene encodes CDR1 SGHDN and CDR2 FVKESK. CDR3 bases: TGTGCCAGCAGCCGACAAACTAGCGGGAATGAGCAGTTCTTC. Its translation: CASSRQTSGNEQFF.

V gene TRBV7-8 combines with J gene TRBJ2-2, with D perhaps matching TRBD2 (7 bases). In germline, CDR1 is SGHVS, CDR2 FQNEAQ. V lost 2 bases to trimming and J lost 5 bases, with 15 bases between them. This CDR3 is 16 amino acids long. The CDR3 coding sequence is TGTGCCAGCAGCTTAAGGGAGGGGGTAGAGACCGGGGAGCTGTTTTTT. Amino acid sequence: CASSLREGVETGELFF.

A word on this clone: The junction shows a germline mismatch at one end, possibly a read error. The chain employs TRBV28 and TRBJ1-3; 8 bases are a match to TRBD1. The CDR3 has 11 amino acids. Germline lookup yields CDR1 MDHEN and CDR2 SYDVKM. In DNA, the CDR3 is TGTGCCAGCTGCCACCGGGACAGGATTTTTTTT. Its translation: CASCHRDRIFF.

This chain joins TRBV11-2 and TRBJ1-1; maybe TRBD1 (6 bases). Trimming took 5 bases from V and 7 from J, leaving 20 bases between them. The CDR3 is made up of 15 amino acids. Germline assignment: CDR1 SGHAT and CDR2 FQNNGV. In nucleotides, the CDR3 is TGTGCCAGCAGCCCACCGGGTGGAGGGGGGGGTGAAGCTTTCTTT. Protein sequence: CASSPPGGGGGEAFF.

This clone showed up just once. This sequence joins TRBV25-1 and TRBJ2-7; TRBD1 aligns across 8 bases. CDR1 is MGHDK and CDR2 is SYGVNS in the germline V gene. The CDR3 totals 13 residues. The J segment lost 5 bases and the V segment lost 6 bases, leaving 6 bases of the junction unmatched. The CDR3 reads CASRATGANEQYF. The CDR3 DNA reads TGTGCCAGCAGAGCGACAGGGGCAAACGAGCAGTACTTC.

The chain joins TRBV7-2 to TRBJ2-5, with 13 nucleotides matching TRBD2. Trimming at V came to 1 base and at J to 7 bases, leaving 15 bases not matched to a gene. CDR3 length equals 19 residues. Per germline, CDR1 SGHTA and CDR2 FQGNSA. CDR3 bases: TGTGCCAGCAGCTTAGACGGCGCTGGACTAGCGGGAGTTCGTGGGACCCAGTACTTC. It codes for CASSLDGAGLAGVRGTQYF.

This rearrangement joins TRBV2 to TRBJ2-7; D may be TRBD1 (5 bases). The CDR3 runs 17 residues. The germline gives CDR1 SNHLY, CDR2 FYNNEI. The ends were cut back, 1 base at V and 3 bases at J, with 19 bases in the middle. CDR3 bases: TGTGCCAGCAGTGAAGGCAGGGCCTACACTTTAAGCTACGAGCAGTACGTC. This sequence encodes CASSEGRAYTLSYEQYV.

The chain combines TRBV5-6 with TRBJ1-1; D remains ambiguous. Germline CDR1 SGHDT, CDR2 YYEEEE. This CDR3 comprises 13 residues. Trimming removed 0 bases at V and 1 base at J, with 4 bases between. The CDR3 DNA reads TGTGCCAGCAGCTTGGACAAGAACACTGAAGCTTTCTTT. Encoded protein: CASSLDKNTEAFF.

V is TRBV12-3 or TRBV12-4 and J is TRBJ1-1, with a possible D match to TRBD1 (5 bases). V was shortened by 2 bases and J by 11 bases, with 15 bases between the two germline ends. CDR3 size: 13 residues. The CDR3 DNA reads as TGTGCCAGCAGTTTATTCGACCAAGGGGCCGCTTTCTTT. Translation gives CASSLFDQGAAFF.

The V gene is TRBV18, the J gene TRBJ1-1; TRBD1 agrees at 8 bases. Germline CDR1 reads KGHSH; CDR2 reads LQKENI. CDR3 length: 14 amino acids. V shed 0 bases, J shed 7 bases, and the junction held 4 bases outside the gene matches. In DNA form, the CDR3 reads TGTGCCAGCTCACCACCGGCAGGGGGCTATGAAGCTTTCTTT. This gives the protein CASSPPAGGYEAFF.

The gene calls are TRBV29-1 and TRBJ2-5; weak D call: TRBD2 (6 bases). The CDR3 is made up of 14 amino acids. CDR1 and CDR2 from the germline V gene are SQVTM and ANQGSEA. The germline V and J ends were trimmed by 7 bases and 9 bases, with 24 bases remaining between them. The CDR3 spells CSGGDGPHPTAQYF. The CDR3 DNA is TGCAGCGGCGGGGACGGGCCCCATCCGACGGCCCAGTACTTC. The variable domain in full, completed from reference TRBV29-1 and TRBJ2-5, reads SAVISQKPSRDICQRGTSLTIQCQVDSQVTMMFWYRQQPGQSLTLIATANQGSEATYESGFVIDKFPISRPNLTFSTLTVSNMSPEDSSIYLCSGGDGPHPTAQYFGPGTRLLVL.

CDR3 coding DNA: TGTGCGGGGGGTAGCTCCTACAATGAGCAGTTCTTC. The encoded protein is CAGGSSYNEQFF. The rearrangement uses TRBV10-3 and TRBJ2-1; possibly TRBD2 for D (6 bases). Germline-derived CDR1 and CDR2 are ENHRY and SYGVKD. The CDR3 runs 12 residues.

This rearrangement joins TRBV27 to TRBJ1-3; possible D gene TRBD1, 5 bases. Between the trimmed V and J ends, which lost 5 bases and 0 bases, there was a span of 14 bases. In germline, CDR1 is MNHEY, CDR2 SMNVEV (reference sequence). This CDR3 region has 16 residues. CDR3 sequence reads: CASSPWQTASGNTIYF. For the CDR3, the DNA is TGTGCCAGCAGTCCGTGGCAGACAGCCTCTGGAAACACCATATATTTT.

The chain is built from TRBV9 and TRBJ2-1, with 11 bases lining up with TRBD1. Germline V CDR1 and CDR2: SGDLS, YYNGEE. The CDR3 totals 17 residues. V shed 4 bases and J 9 bases; nucleotides not matched to a gene: 15. The DNA for the CDR3 is TGTGCCAGCAGCCCCCACCCCGGGACAGGGGGTTTCGGTGAGCAGTTCTTC. Translated, it gives CASSPHPGTGGFGEQFF.

J is TRBJ2-1 and V is TRBV7-3, with TRBD1 matching 11 bases. The CDR3 consists of 17 residues. Germline V gene lookup returns CDR1 SGHTA and CDR2 FQGTGA. Trimming took 1 base from V and 6 from J; bases not matched to a gene: 8. The CDR3 loop is CASSLMRGQGDSNEQFF. The CDR3 DNA follows: TGTGCCAGCAGCTTAATGAGGGGACAGGGGGATTCCAATGAGCAGTTCTTC.

Only a few counts were recorded for this clone. The chain uses TRBV2 and TRBJ1-1, with D maybe TRBD1 (6 bases). Germline V gene data show CDR1 as SNHLY and CDR2 as FYNNEI. This CDR3 comprises 17 residues. The V gene lost 7 bases and the J gene lost 0 bases, with 21 bases spanning the gap. CDR3 protein: CASTPYRDTILNTEAFF. CDR3 nucleotides: TGTGCCAGCACCCCTTACCGGGACACCATATTGAACACTGAAGCTTTCTTT. Using reference TRBV2 and TRBJ1-1 for the parts outside the CDR3, the full variable domain is EPEVTQTPSHQVTQMGQEVILRCVPISNHLYFYWYRQILGQKVEFLVSFYNNEISEKSEIFDDQFSVERPDGSNFTLKIRSTKLEDSAMYFCASTPYRDTILNTEAFFGQGTRLTVV.

This clone was observed a few times. The chain uses TRBV7-9 and TRBJ2-7; 8 nucleotides align to TRBD1. The CDR3 is 14 residues long. The V gene end was trimmed by 1 base and the J gene end by 3 bases; junction bases not matched to a gene: 2. Germline values: CDR1 SEHNR, CDR2 FQNEAQ (reference sequence). CDR3: CASSLGTGNYEQYV. CDR3 nucleotides: TGTGCCAGCAGCTTAGGGACAGGGAACTACGAGCAGTACGTC.

The gene calls are TRBV16 and TRBJ2-5, with D unclear. This CDR3 has 14 residues. The germline CDR1 and CDR2 sequences are KGHSY and FQNENV. V lost 1 base to trimming and J lost 1 base, with 7 bases between them. CDR3 sequence reads: CASSQLPSQETQYF. CDR3 DNA sequence: TGTGCCAGCAGCCAATTACCGAGCCAAGAGACCCAGTACTTC.

The chain has TRBV3-1 (or the pseudogene TRBV3-2) and TRBJ2-1; 13 bases align to TRBD2. Per germline, CDR1 LGHDT and CDR2 YNNKEL (reference sequence). After removal of 5 bases from V and 10 bases from J, the junction contained 8 bases not matched to a gene. CDR3 size: 15 residues. The CDR3 DNA is TGTGCCAGCAGCTTACCCGGGACTAGCGGGAACGAGCAGTTCTTC. Translating it yields CASSLPGTSGNEQFF.

The chain carries TRBV7-2 and TRBJ1-3; possibly TRBD1 for D (5 bases). This CDR3 spans 13 amino acids. Trimming cost V 1 base and J 6 bases, with 7 bases left between them. CDR1 SGHTA and CDR2 FQGNSA come from the germline V gene. CDR3 loop: CASSLVGANTIYF. CDR3 sequence (DNA): TGTGCCAGCAGCTTAGTAGGGGCAAACACCATATATTTT. Full variable domain (remainder filled in from reference TRBV7-2 and TRBJ1-3): GAGVSQSPSNKVTEKGKDVELRCDPISGHTALYWYRQSLGQGLEFLIYFQGNSAPDKSGLPSDRFSAERTGGSVSTLTIQRTQQEDSAVYLCASSLVGANTIYFGEGSWLTVV.